This T cell receptor (beta chain) is from a study of blood T cell repertoires in COVID-19. The V end was cut by 11 bases, the J end by 6 bases, with 11 bases between. The germline V gene has CDR1 SNHLY and CDR2 FYNNEI. This CDR3 has 12 residues. Data came from immunoSEQ multiplex PCR; TCRdb stores just in-frame clones and leaves some out. This repertoire shows about 440,000 clones, roughly 88% found once; its top ten account for 0.6%. This rearrangement joins TRBV2 to TRBJ1-6, with a tentative D call TRBD1 (5 bases). The sequencing input was PBMCs or T cells enriched from blood (not recorded which). The clonotype originates from a man aged 18-30 years who had recovered from COVID-19. In nucleotides, the CDR3 is TGTGCCGGGGAGGGGCTTAATTCACCCCTCCACTTT. This codes for CAGEGLNSPLHF.